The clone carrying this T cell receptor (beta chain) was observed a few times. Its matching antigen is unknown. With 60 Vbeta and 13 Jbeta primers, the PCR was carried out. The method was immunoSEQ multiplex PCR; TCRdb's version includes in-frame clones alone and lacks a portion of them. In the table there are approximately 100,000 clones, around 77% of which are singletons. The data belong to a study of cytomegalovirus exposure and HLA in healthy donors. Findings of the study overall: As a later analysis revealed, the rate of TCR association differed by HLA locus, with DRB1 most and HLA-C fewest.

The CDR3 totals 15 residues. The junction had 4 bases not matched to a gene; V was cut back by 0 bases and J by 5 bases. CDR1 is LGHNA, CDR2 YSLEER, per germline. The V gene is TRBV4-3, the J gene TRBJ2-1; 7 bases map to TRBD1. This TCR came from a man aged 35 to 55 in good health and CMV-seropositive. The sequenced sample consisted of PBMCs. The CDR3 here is CASSQEQGSNNEQFF. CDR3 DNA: TGCGCCAGCAGCCAAGAACAGGGGTCCAACAATGAGCAGTTCTTC.